The TCR beta chain described here comes from a study of blood T cell repertoires in COVID-19. Study overall: From the United States, Italy and Spain came samples of acute and convalescent COVID-19.

Generated by immunoSEQ multiplex PCR, the TCRdb table keeps only in-frame clones and is missing some. The repertoire includes about 220,000 clones, about nine tenths of them detected once, and roughly 2.8% sits in the top ten. Trimming removed 0 bases from V and 4 bases from J; junction bases left unmatched: 6. This CDR3 is 16 amino acids long. In germline, CDR1 is LGHDT, CDR2 YNNKEL (reference sequence). Researchers sorted participants into cohorts using their self-reported clinical history. The specimen was PBMCs or T cells enriched from blood (not recorded which). The J gene is TRBJ2-5, the V gene TRBV3-1 (or the pseudogene TRBV3-2); 9 bases fit TRBD1. The origin of this receptor is a woman in her 30s who had recovered from COVID-19. CDR3 amino acids: CASSQESGDRAETQYF. The CDR3 nucleotides read TGTGCCAGCAGCCAAGAAAGCGGGGACAGGGCAGAGACCCAGTACTTC.